The clone carrying this TCR beta chain has more than one count but fewer than ten. Described time point: sample taken at primary tumor resection. Unsorted whole RNA of tumor, nontumor lung or frozen PBMC was sequenced. These data belong to a study of spatial heterogeneity in lung cancer. Germline V gives CDR1 KGHSH, CDR2 LQKENI. This CDR3 region has 17 residues. Trimming removed 2 bases at V and 0 bases at J, with 15 bases between. Individual TCR cDNA molecules each bore their own unique molecular identifier. TCRdb fed the 5' RACE reads into MiXCR, producing one record per CDR3 protein. Among around 92,000 distinct CDR3 sequences listed, about 12% were seen once.

The chain recombines TRBV18 with TRBJ2-3, with D perhaps matching TRBD2 (6 bases). This TCR was sampled from a male donor with early-stage non-small cell lung cancer. Source: PBMCs, taken at surgery. The CDR3: CASSPVRDWSSTDTQYF. The CDR3 nucleotides are TGTGCCAGCTCACCAGTCCGGGACTGGTCTAGCACAGATACGCAGTATTTT.